This T cell receptor (beta chain) is from a study of T cell responses to AZD1222 COVID-19 vaccine. General observations from the study: White British donors predominated, females outnumbered males, and clonal diversity was possibly underestimated. Close to half of all spike-specific TCRs reportedly target regions of the variants that are unmutated. Along spike, vaccine-associated CD4 TCRs were found throughout, with dominance at 160-218 and 743-854.

With regard to this clone: Its specificity is not known.

Deletions cut 1 base from V and 2 bases from J, with 11 bases between. The V gene's germline CDR1 is LGHNA and CDR2 YNFKEQ. The CDR3 is 15 residues long. Produced via immunoSEQ multiplex PCR; TCRdb's table is partial and in-frame only. The table lists about 150,000 clones, 90% of them singletons. The material sequenced was peripheral blood, taken 28 days after the second AZD1222 dose. This clonotype was obtained from an adult who received the AZD1222 COVID-19 vaccine. This chain uses TRBV4-2 with TRBJ1-2, with no clear D. The CDR3: CASSQAPIGNYGYTF. CDR3 nucleotides: TGTGCCAGCAGCCAAGCGCCGATCGGGAACTATGGCTACACCTTC.